Below are 24 T cell receptor beta chains sequenced from a single sample in a study of cytomegalovirus exposure and HLA in healthy donors. The table came from immunoSEQ multiplex PCR; TCRdb's copy has only in-frame clones and leaves some out. The repertoire holds about 200,000 clones, with around four fifths as singletons. Material: PBMCs. The receptors come from a woman aged 18-30 years in good health and CMV-seronegative.

The CDR3 nucleotides read TGTGCCAGCAGTAGAAGGGGGTTGAACACTGAAGCTTTCTTT. The encoded protein is CASSRRGLNTEAFF. The chain links TRBV27 to TRBJ1-1; a possible D gene is TRBD1 (6 bases). V lost 5 bases and J lost 0, with 10 bases in between. Germline lookup yields CDR1 MNHEY and CDR2 SMNVEV (reference sequence). The CDR3 loop spans 14 amino acids.

CDR3 DNA sequence: TGTGCCATCAGTGATCGGTTCAGCTCTGGGGCCAACGTCCTGACTTTC. Translation gives CAISDRFSSGANVLTF. The chain employs TRBV10-3 and TRBJ2-6; D is undetermined. The CDR3 extends over 16 amino acids. The germline V gene encodes CDR1 ENHRY and CDR2 SYGVKD. V lost 3 bases and J 0 bases, leaving 9 bases between the germline ends.

This clone was detected only a few times. V and J are TRBV4-1 and TRBJ2-7; a possible D gene is TRBD2 (5 bases). Germline lookup yields CDR1 MGHRA and CDR2 YSYEKL. The CDR3 consists of 14 residues. V gave up 0 bases and J gave up 2 bases, with 8 bases separating them. CDR3 sequence: CASSQERAAYEQYF. The DNA for the CDR3 is TGCGCCAGCAGCCAAGAGAGGGCAGCCTACGAGCAGTACTTC.

This clone was seen a few times. The chain recombines TRBV5-1 with TRBJ2-7; the match to TRBD2 covers 14 bases. The germline gives CDR1 SGHRS, CDR2 YFSETQ. The V and J ends lost 1 base and 2 bases, in that order; junction bases with no gene match: 5. The CDR3 covers 17 residues. The CDR3 region has the DNA TGCGCCAGCAGCTTGCCCGGGACTAGCGGGGGAGCCTACGAGCAGTACTTC. This encodes CASSLPGTSGGAYEQYF.

The chain employs TRBV7-3 and TRBJ2-1; 10 positions match TRBD2. V dropped 4 bases and J dropped 8; count of bases not matched to a gene: 11. The CDR3 runs 16 residues. CDR1 SGHTA and CDR2 FQGTGA come from the germline V gene. CDR3 sequence (DNA): TGTGCCAGCAGCTCACTCGAGCGGGGGGGCCGGGATGAGCAGTTCTTC. Amino acids: CASSSLERGGRDEQFF.

This chain joins TRBV4-2 and TRBJ2-7; 10 bases map to TRBD2. CDR1 and CDR2 (germline): LGHNA, YNFKEQ. V was pared by 4 bases and J by 6 bases, with 6 bases of the junction left unmatched. This CDR3 contains 14 residues. The chain's CDR3 is CASSPQAGGSEQYF. The DNA of the CDR3 is TGTGCCAGCAGCCCCCAAGCGGGGGGGAGCGAGCAGTACTTC.

V gene TRBV5-1 combines with J gene TRBJ2-2; D ambiguous. Germline V gene data show CDR1 as SGHRS and CDR2 as YFSETQ. The germline V and J ends were trimmed by 0 bases and 1 base, with 10 bases remaining between them. The CDR3 has 16 amino acids. CDR3 coding DNA: TGCGCCAGCAGCTTGGGGGTAGCAGGGAACACCGGGGAGCTGTTTTTT. It encodes CASSLGVAGNTGELFF.

The chain employs TRBV30 and TRBJ1-4; 8 bases line up with TRBD1. The CDR3 loop spans 16 amino acids. Germline V gene lookup returns CDR1 GTSNPN and CDR2 SVGIG (reference sequence). Trimming took 7 bases from V and 4 from J; bases not matched to a gene: 14. The DNA for the CDR3 is TGTGCCTACCGAGCGAGACAGGGGACCCTTAATGAAAAACTGTTTTTT. Encoded protein: CAYRARQGTLNEKLFF.

The chain joins TRBV9 to TRBJ2-1; the match to TRBD2 covers 11 bases. CDR1 is SGDLS and CDR2 is YYNGEE in the germline V gene. The CDR3 is made up of 18 amino acids. V lost 3 bases and J lost 2; bases outside the gene matches: 10. The chain's CDR3 is CASSEGLAGGPTYNEQFF. CDR3 nucleotide sequence: TGTGCCAGCAGCGAGGGGCTAGCGGGAGGCCCAACCTACAATGAGCAGTTCTTC.

The genes are TRBV30 and TRBJ2-5, with TRBD1 as a possible D gene (5 bases). CDR1 and CDR2 (germline): GTSNPN, SVGIG (reference sequence). Trimming removed 0 bases from V and 0 bases from J, with 14 bases in between. The CDR3 sequence is 16 residues long. CDR3 loop: CAWSVKGWGNQETQYF. CDR3 in DNA: TGTGCCTGGAGTGTGAAGGGGTGGGGTAACCAAGAGACCCAGTACTTC.

This clone was recorded only once. The chain uses TRBV5-1 and TRBJ2-3; D ambiguous. Trimming cost V 1 base and J 0 bases, with 3 bases left between them. CDR3 length: 13 amino acids. Germline V CDR1 and CDR2: SGHRS, YFSETQ. CDR3 protein: CASSLYSTDTQYF. CDR3 sequence (DNA): TGCGCCAGCAGCTTGTACAGCACAGATACGCAGTATTTT.

CDR3 sequence (DNA): TGCGCCAGCAGCGCGGGACTTGACTACGAGCAGTACTTC. Residues: CASSAGLDYEQYF. This chain uses TRBV5-1 with TRBJ2-7; a possible D gene is TRBD2 (6 bases). The CDR3 is 13 residues long. Trimming left V 4 bases short and J 3 bases short, with 11 bases between. Per germline, CDR1 SGHRS and CDR2 YFSETQ.

V gene TRBV2 combines with J gene TRBJ2-3, with D unclear. The ends were cut back, 6 bases at V and 6 bases at J, with 10 bases in the middle. The CDR3 has 12 residues. Germline loops: CDR1 SNHLY, CDR2 FYNNEI. This CDR3 is CASSAGPDTQYF. For the CDR3, the DNA is TGTGCCAGCAGCGCCGGGCCGGATACGCAGTATTTT.

This clone was recorded only once. The chain joins TRBV19 to TRBJ1-2; TRBD1 matches at 8 bases. The CDR3 consists of 15 residues. Germline V gene lookup returns CDR1 LNHDA and CDR2 SQIVND (reference sequence). Germline trimming cut 2 bases from V and 2 bases from J; bases unmatched to any gene: 4. CDR3 region: CASSIPRQGNYGYTF. The CDR3 nucleotides read TGTGCCAGTAGTATACCTCGACAGGGGAACTATGGCTACACCTTC.

V is TRBV5-8 and J is TRBJ2-1, with 11 nucleotides matching TRBD1. Trimming cost V 7 bases and J 7 bases; bases outside gene matches: 10. CDR3 size: 15 residues. The germline CDR1 and CDR2 sequences are SGHTS and YDEGEE. The CDR3 sequence: CASGYRDRGGNEQFF. The DNA for the CDR3 is TGTGCCAGCGGATACCGGGACAGGGGGGGAAATGAGCAGTTCTTC.

This clone was seen only once. The rearrangement links TRBV18 to TRBJ2-5; 9 bases agree with TRBD1. This CDR3 comprises 15 residues. The germline V gene has CDR1 KGHSH and CDR2 LQKENI. Losses at the gene ends were 3 bases for V and 2 bases for J; bases not matched to a gene: 4. The CDR3 coding sequence is TGTGCCAGCTCACCTCCGGGACAGGGTCAAGAGACCCAGTACTTC. This encodes CASSPPGQGQETQYF.

This chain joins TRBV5-1 and TRBJ2-1, with D possibly being TRBD1 or TRBD2 (6 bases each). CDR1 SGHRS and CDR2 YFSETQ come from the germline V gene. V shed 4 bases and J shed 6 bases, with 20 bases lying between them. CDR3 length: 16 residues. The CDR3 loop reads CASSLRYGGERNEQFF. As DNA, the CDR3 is TGCGCCAGCAGCCTGAGGTACGGGGGCGAACGCAATGAGCAGTTCTTC.

The chain recombines TRBV30 with TRBJ2-2; D unclear. CDR1 and CDR2 (germline): GTSNPN, SVGIG (reference sequence). This CDR3 region has 12 residues. Trimming pared 4 bases from V and 1 base from J, leaving 4 bases between. CDR3 DNA: TGTGCCTGGAACGGGAACACCGGGGAGCTGTTTTTT. It is translated as CAWNGNTGELFF.

The chain carries TRBV28 and TRBJ1-1; D is perhaps TRBD1 (5 bases). V was cut by 6 bases and J by 2 bases, with 16 bases left in between. Per germline, CDR1 MDHEN and CDR2 SYDVKM. The CDR3 spans 15 residues. CDR3 nucleotides: TGTGCCAGCAGGTTAACCGACAGACGAAACACTGAAGCTTTCTTT. Translating gives CASRLTDRRNTEAFF.

This sequence joins TRBV5-1 and TRBJ2-3, with D tentatively TRBD1 (6 bases). CDR3 length: 17 amino acids. Trimming took off 1 base at V and 4 bases at J, with 19 bases between the two ends. Germline CDR1 is SGHRS and CDR2 is YFSETQ. As DNA, the CDR3 is TGCGCCAGCAGCTTGAAGTTCAGGGGCTTAGTGGCAGATACGCAGTATTTT. Its translation is CASSLKFRGLVADTQYF.

This chain joins TRBV28 and TRBJ1-5, with no clear D. V shed 7 bases and J shed 4 bases, with 17 bases lying between them. Germline CDR1 is MDHEN and CDR2 is SYDVKM. The CDR3 length is 15 residues. The CDR3 spells CASIGRPGGNQPQHF. The CDR3 coding sequence is TGTGCCAGCATCGGGCGGCCGGGAGGAAATCAGCCCCAGCATTTT. The full variable domain, its missing parts supplied by reference TRBV28 and TRBJ1-5, is DVKVTQSSRYLVKRTGEKVFLECVQDMDHENMFWYRQDPGLGLRLIYFSYDVKMKEKGDIPEGYSVSREKKERFSLILESASTNQTSMYLCASIGRPGGNQPQHFGDGTRLSIL.

The V and J genes are TRBV5-1 and TRBJ1-1; TRBD1 aligns across 7 bases. The junction had 6 bases not matched to a gene; V was cut back by 4 bases and J by 6 bases. The germline V gene encodes CDR1 SGHRS and CDR2 YFSETQ. This CDR3 region has 13 residues. The CDR3 coding sequence is TGCGCCAGCAGCCGTCGGGACAGAGCTGAAGCTTTCTTT. This sequence encodes CASSRRDRAEAFF.

In this sample, this clone turned up once. The chain has TRBV9 and TRBJ2-2; TRBD1 matches at 7 bases. The V gene end was trimmed by 4 bases and the J gene end by 5 bases; junction bases not matched to a gene: 11. This CDR3 has 16 residues. Germline lookup yields CDR1 SGDLS and CDR2 YYNGEE. The CDR3 region is CASSSLGTETTGELFF. Here the CDR3 DNA reads TGTGCCAGCAGCAGTCTGGGGACAGAGACGACCGGGGAGCTGTTTTTT.

This clone was observed once. J is TRBJ1-1 and V is TRBV5-6, with D unclear. The CDR3 covers 15 residues. From germline, CDR1 is SGHDT and CDR2 YYEEEE. V lost 4 bases and J lost 5, with 18 bases in between. The CDR3 spells CASSLSRGFKTEAFF. The DNA for the CDR3 is TGTGCCAGCAGCCTCTCGAGAGGTTTCAAGACTGAAGCTTTCTTT.